The clone carrying this T cell receptor beta chain was picked up many times. The antigen remains unidentified. Individual cDNA molecules carried attached unique molecular identifiers. TCRdb passed the 5' RACE reads through MiXCR, listing each CDR3 protein once. The sample has about 77,000 distinct CDR3 sequences, roughly 9.6% seen once; the top ten hold nearly 5%. CDR1 LGHDT and CDR2 YNNKEL come from the germline V gene (reference sequence). V shed 5 bases and J shed 10 bases, with 9 bases lying between them. The CDR3 extends over 11 amino acids. This entry belongs to a study of early T cells in non-severe SARS-CoV-2 infection. Turning to the study itself: The study sequenced bulk RNA from unsorted whole blood, with chains unpaired.

Whole-study findings and limits: Matching results from VDJdb favored anti-spike CD8 responses, leaving private and CD4 specificities undetected.

The origin of this receptor is an adult who was a healthcare worker with PCR-confirmed SARS-CoV-2 infection or an uninfected control (not recorded which). Sequencing used whole blood. The chain is built from TRBV3-1 and TRBJ2-1; D not resolved. The CDR3 coding sequence is TGTGCCAGCAGCGGGCGAGAGGAGCAGTTCTTC. Its translation: CASSGREEQFF.